A selection of T cell receptor beta chains follows, all from one sample in a study of CD8 T cells in Susac syndrome. TCRdb passed the immunoSEQ multiplex PCR reads through MiXCR, listing each CDR3 protein once. The sample lists about 60,000 distinct CDR3 sequences; approximately 94% were seen once. Sequenced: CD8+ T cells from PBMCs. These receptors originate from a human donor in good health. The CDR3 runs from the conserved cysteine through the conserved F or W. Fields, in order: CDR3 protein, CDR3 DNA, J gene, V gene, clone size, D gene. A D gene is named only where the DNA matches it firmly. For some rows the clone size is stated as once, few or many, or as a class when expanded; others skip it.

CSARLSREQYF | TGCAGTGCTAGACTTTCCCGCGAGCAGTACTTC | TRBJ2-7 | TRBV20-1 | - | -
CASSLQSDSQETQYF | TGTGCCAGCAGTCTCCAATCAGACAGCCAAGAGACCCAGTACTTC | TRBJ2-5 | TRBV27 | - | -
CASSSGQASSYEQYF | TGTGCCAGCAGCTCGGGACAGGCGAGCTCCTACGAGCAGTACTTC | TRBJ2-7 | TRBV5-5 | - | TRBD1
CASSQVEAGGLNEQFF | TGTGCCAGCAGCCAAGTTGAAGCGGGGGGGCTCAATGAGCAGTTCTTC | TRBJ2-1 | TRBV4-2 | once | TRBD2
CSVEERDTGELFF | TGCAGCGTTGAAGAGCGGGATACCGGGGAGCTGTTTTTT | TRBJ2-2 | TRBV29-1 | once | -
CASSCPGGFSSQAFF | TGCGCCAGCAGCTGCCCCGGGGGTTTTTCTTCCCAAGCTTTCTTT | TRBJ1-1 | TRBV23-1 | - | -
CASSPTPGSGANVLTF | TGTGCCAGCAGCCCCACCCCCGGGTCTGGGGCCAACGTCCTGACTTTC | TRBJ2-6 | TRBV11-2 | - | -
CASSPTGGSSTPQNYGYTF | TGTGCCAGCTCACCGACCGGGGGGTCCAGTACCCCACAAAACTATGGCTACACCTTC | TRBJ1-2 | TRBV18 | once | -
CASSPGPRHTEAFF | TGTGCCAGCTCACCAGGTCCCCGTCACACTGAAGCTTTCTTT | TRBJ1-1 | TRBV18 | - | -
CASSSLPFGADTEAFF | TGTGCCAGCAGTTCACTTCCGTTTGGCGCAGACACTGAAGCTTTCTTT | TRBJ1-1 | TRBV6-2/TRBV6-3 | - | -
CAGSPRLFVEQYF | TGTGCCGGCAGCCCGAGACTTTTCGTGGAGCAGTACTTC | TRBJ2-7 | TRBV14 | - | -
CASSTGGYEQYF | TGTGCCAGCAGCACAGGGGGTTACGAGCAGTACTTC | TRBJ2-7 | TRBV7-9 | - | TRBD1
CASSLSFGSNEKLFF | TGTGCCAGCAGTTTATCATTCGGGAGTAATGAAAAACTGTTTTTT | TRBJ1-4 | TRBV27 | - | -
CASSSWGTEAFF | TGTGCCAGCAGTTCATGGGGCACTGAAGCTTTCTTT | TRBJ1-1 | TRBV27 | - | -
CASSQDFSGLRGEAFF | TGTGCCAGCAGCCAAGATTTTTCGGGACTTCGGGGTGAAGCTTTCTTT | TRBJ1-1 | TRBV3-1 | - | -
CASSLARGGADEKLFF | TGTGCCAGCAGCTTAGCCCGAGGGGGCGCGGATGAAAAACTGTTTTTT | TRBJ1-4 | TRBV7-9 | - | TRBD1
CASSEDLDGNTEAFF | TGTGCCAGCAGCGAAGACCTCGACGGGAACACTGAAGCTTTCTTT | TRBJ1-1 | TRBV9 | - | -
CASSGTGRVRPLHF | TGTGCCAGCAGCGGGACAGGGAGGGTTAGGCCCCTCCACTTT | TRBJ1-6 | TRBV6-6 | - | TRBD1
CASSIVGLAGSNEQFF | TGTGCCAGTAGTATAGTGGGACTAGCGGGGTCAAATGAGCAGTTCTTC | TRBJ2-1 | TRBV19 | - | TRBD2
CASSQFDPVWRGGEHTQYF | TGCGCCAGCAGTCAATTCGACCCCGTTTGGCGGGGGGGCGAACATACGCAGTATTTT | TRBJ2-3 | TRBV23-1 | - | TRBD2
CASSQDLTSYEQYF | TGTGCCAGCAGCCAAGATCTAACAAGCTACGAGCAGTACTTC | TRBJ2-7 | TRBV4-2 | - | -
CASSFDSSPDYGYTF | TGTGCCAGCAGCTTCGACAGTAGCCCAGACTATGGCTACACCTTC | TRBJ1-2 | TRBV5-5 | - | -
CASSFDRVRGSNEKLFF | TGTGCCAGCAGTTTTGACAGGGTTCGAGGCTCTAATGAAAAACTGTTTTTT | TRBJ1-4 | TRBV12-3/TRBV12-4 | once | TRBD1
CASSQVFGSSYEQYF | TGTGCCAGCAGCCAAGTATTTGGGAGCTCCTACGAGCAGTACTTC | TRBJ2-7 | TRBV4-2 | - | -
CSASPVGQRIAKNIQYF | TGCAGTGCTAGCCCCGTTGGACAGCGAATAGCCAAAAACATTCAGTACTTC | TRBJ2-4 | TRBV20-1 | - | -
CAISGPRDGEIVRGYTF | TGTGCCATCAGTGGGCCCCGGGACGGCGAAATCGTCCGTGGCTACACCTTC | TRBJ1-2 | TRBV10-3 | - | -
CATRTSAYTGELFF | TGTGCCACGAGGACTAGTGCCTACACCGGGGAGCTGTTTTTT | TRBJ2-2 | TRBV19 | - | TRBD2
CASGDSPNTEAFF | TGTGCCAGCGGCGACTCACCGAACACTGAAGCTTTCTTT | TRBJ1-1 | TRBV6-6 | - | -
CASSLGGDTAKGYTF | TGTGCCAGCAGCCTGGGGGGGGATACAGCTAAAGGCTACACCTTC | TRBJ1-2 | TRBV4-2 | - | -
CASTHTRGGGDSEQFF | TGTGCCAGCACCCATACCAGGGGCGGGGGGGATAGTGAGCAGTTCTTC | TRBJ2-1 | TRBV6-1 | - | TRBD2
CASSLATGVLHEQYF | TGTGCCAGCAGCTTAGCAACAGGGGTATTGCACGAGCAGTACTTC | TRBJ2-7 | TRBV7-9 | once | TRBD1
CASSLQGGETEAFF | TGTGCCAGCAGTTTACAGGGGGGAGAAACTGAAGCTTTCTTT | TRBJ1-1 | TRBV12-3/TRBV12-4 | - | TRBD1
CATSDPTSGLAGDTDTQYF | TGTGCCACCAGTGATCCGACCTCGGGACTAGCGGGGGACACAGATACGCAGTATTTT | TRBJ2-3 | TRBV24-1 | - | TRBD2
CSVPYGITQETQYF | TGCAGCGTTCCCTACGGGATTACCCAAGAGACCCAGTACTTC | TRBJ2-5 | TRBV29-1 | - | -
CASSYGGDYGYTF | TGTGCCAGCAGTTACGGCGGAGACTATGGCTACACCTTC | TRBJ1-2 | TRBV12-3/TRBV12-4 | - | -
CAWSVMGVRGTSEAFF | TGTGCCTGGAGTGTAATGGGCGTACGGGGAACGTCTGAAGCTTTCTTT | TRBJ1-1 | TRBV30 | once | -
CASSEEFQGTLNEKLFF | TGTGCCAGCAGTGAAGAGTTTCAGGGGACTCTCAATGAAAAACTGTTTTTT | TRBJ1-4 | TRBV2 | - | -
CASSPLGSKGTQYF | TGTGCCAGCAGCCCCCTGGGGTCTAAAGGTACGCAGTATTTT | TRBJ2-3 | TRBV7-9 | - | -
CSVELPLYGYTF | TGCAGCGTTGAACTCCCTCTCTATGGCTACACCTTC | TRBJ1-2 | TRBV29-1 | - | -
CASSGPRIAGGKLTDTQYF | TGTGCCAGCAGTGGGCCCCGAATAGCGGGGGGAAAGCTCACAGATACGCAGTATTTT | TRBJ2-3 | TRBV25-1 | - | TRBD2
CASSSYGGRGDTEAFF | TGTGCCAGCAGTTCTTATGGGGGGCGGGGGGACACTGAAGCTTTCTTT | TRBJ1-1 | TRBV27 | - | -
CASSPGLAGAFSYEQYF | TGCGCCAGCAGCCCCGGACTAGCGGGGGCCTTCTCCTACGAGCAGTACTTC | TRBJ2-7 | TRBV5-1 | few | TRBD2
CASSLGGGETQYF | TGTGCCAGCTCGCTCGGGGGAGGAGAGACCCAGTACTTC | TRBJ2-5 | TRBV13 | - | -
CASTIGGSGYTF | TGTGCCAGTACCATAGGGGGTAGCGGCTACACCTTC | TRBJ1-2 | TRBV19 | - | -
CASSLVLGGTGGGYTF | TGTGCCAGCAGCTTAGTCCTTGGGGGGACAGGGGGTGGCTACACCTTC | TRBJ1-2 | TRBV7-2 | once | TRBD1
CASRGGGGYNEQFF | TGTGCCAGTAGGGGTGGCGGAGGCTACAATGAGCAGTTCTTC | TRBJ2-1 | TRBV19 | - | -